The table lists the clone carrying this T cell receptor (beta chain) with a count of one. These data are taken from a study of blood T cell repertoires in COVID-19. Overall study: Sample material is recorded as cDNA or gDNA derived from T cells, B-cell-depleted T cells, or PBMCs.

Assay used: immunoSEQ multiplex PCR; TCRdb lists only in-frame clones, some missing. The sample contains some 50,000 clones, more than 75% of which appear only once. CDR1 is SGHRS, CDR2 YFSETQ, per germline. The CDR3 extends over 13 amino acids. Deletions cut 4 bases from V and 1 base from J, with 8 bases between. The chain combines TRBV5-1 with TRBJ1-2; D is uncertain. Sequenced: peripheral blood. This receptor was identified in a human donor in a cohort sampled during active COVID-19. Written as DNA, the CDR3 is TGCGCCAGCAGCCCCACAGATAACTATGGCTACACCTTC. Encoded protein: CASSPTDNYGYTF.